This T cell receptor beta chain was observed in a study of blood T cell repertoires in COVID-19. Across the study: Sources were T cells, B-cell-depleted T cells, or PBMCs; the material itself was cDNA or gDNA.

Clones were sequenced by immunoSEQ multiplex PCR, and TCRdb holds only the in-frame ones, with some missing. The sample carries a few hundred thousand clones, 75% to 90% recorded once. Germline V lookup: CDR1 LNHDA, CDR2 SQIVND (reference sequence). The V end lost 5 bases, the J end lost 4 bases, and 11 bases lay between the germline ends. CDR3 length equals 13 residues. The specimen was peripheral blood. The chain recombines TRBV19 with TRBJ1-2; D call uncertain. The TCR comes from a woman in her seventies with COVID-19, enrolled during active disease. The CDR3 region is CASSPMGSYGYTF. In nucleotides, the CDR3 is TGTGCCAGTAGTCCAATGGGGAGCTATGGCTACACCTTC.